Listed here are 10 T cell receptor beta chains from one sample, sequenced in a study of cutaneous CD30+ T cell lymphoproliferative disorder and hepatitis E. TCRdb keeps only in-frame clones here, not all; method: immunoSEQ multiplex PCR. The table lists more than 6,500 clones, just under 75% of them singletons, with about 1% in the top ten. Specimen: blood. Source of these receptors: a human donor with a cutaneous T cell lymphoproliferative disorder associated with hepatitis E virus.

This clone was detected only a few times. The chain combines TRBV7-2 with TRBJ1-1; no clear D gene. Germline CDR1 SGHTA, CDR2 FQGNSA. The germline V and J ends were trimmed by 5 bases and 3 bases, with 13 bases remaining between them. This CDR3 is 14 amino acids long. CDR3 amino acids: CASSRSALDTEAFF. CDR3 bases: TGTGCCAGCAGCAGAAGTGCCCTGGACACTGAAGCTTTCTTT.

This clone was recorded a few times. J is TRBJ2-7 and V is TRBV7-9; 8 nucleotides agree with TRBD1. The CDR3 is 14 residues long. With V trimmed by 4 bases and J by 5 bases, 7 bases remained unmatched. CDR1 and CDR2 (germline): SEHNR, FQNEAQ (reference sequence). The CDR3 DNA follows: TGTGCCAGCAGCTCAGGGACAGGTCAGAACGAGCAGTACTTC. This codes for CASSSGTGQNEQYF.

The chain employs TRBV7-2 and TRBJ1-4; no clear D gene. The germline CDR1 and CDR2 sequences are SGHTA and FQGNSA. The CDR3 covers 16 residues. The V and J ends lost 1 base and 0 bases respectively, with 9 bases between them. The CDR3 sequence is CASSLVPLATNEKLFF. DNA of the CDR3: TGTGCCAGCAGCTTAGTCCCGCTGGCAACTAATGAAAAACTGTTTTTT.

The gene calls are TRBV28 and TRBJ1-2; D call uncertain. V dropped 7 bases and J dropped 4 bases, with 13 bases sitting between them. This CDR3 comprises 13 residues. Germline CDR1 MDHEN, CDR2 SYDVKM. CDR3 region: CASTRGPGYGYTF. The DNA of the CDR3 is TGTGCCAGCACTCGCGGACCTGGCTATGGCTACACCTTC.

In its sample, this clone was seen once. This chain joins TRBV7-9 and TRBJ2-7, with TRBD1 identical over 7 bases. Germline-derived CDR1 and CDR2 are SEHNR and FQNEAQ (reference sequence). The CDR3 runs 14 residues. The trim removed 5 bases at V and 3 bases at J, leaving 7 bases unmatched. CDR3 residues: CASSRDSNFYEQYF. In DNA, the CDR3 is TGTGCCAGCAGCCGGGACAGCAACTTCTACGAGCAGTACTTC.

The CDR3 is CASSLPGQGGGEKLFF. CDR3 sequence (DNA): TGTGCCAGCAGCCTCCCAGGACAGGGGGGAGGTGAAAAACTGTTTTTT. V is TRBV4-2 and J is TRBJ1-4; 10 nucleotides match TRBD1. Germline CDR1 is LGHNA and CDR2 is YNFKEQ. This CDR3 has 16 amino acids. Trimming cost V 4 bases and J 7 bases; bases outside gene matches: 9.

DNA of the CDR3: TGTGCCAGCAGCGTAGTGGGACAGTATAATTCACCCCTCCACTTT. This codes for CASSVVGQYNSPLHF. V is TRBV9 and J is TRBJ1-6, with TRBD1 matching over 7 bases. The germline gives CDR1 SGDLS, CDR2 YYNGEE. This CDR3 is 15 amino acids long. V shed 0 bases, J shed 4 bases, and the junction held 1 base outside the gene matches.

This clone has more than one count but fewer than ten. V usage is TRBV19 and J usage is TRBJ1-1, with TRBD1 matching over 12 bases. The CDR3 is made up of 15 amino acids. V was clipped by 4 bases and J by 6 bases; unmatched bases: 6. Germline V gives CDR1 LNHDA, CDR2 SQIVND (reference sequence). The CDR3 nucleotides read TGTGCCAGTAGTACGGGGACAGGGGGCCGGGCTGAAGCTTTCTTT. It is translated as CASSTGTGGRAEAFF.

In its sample, this clone was seen a few times. V usage is TRBV4-3 and J usage is TRBJ1-1; D unclear. CDR3 length equals 13 residues. V gave up 6 bases and J gave up 0 bases, with 8 bases separating them. Germline V gives CDR1 LGHNA, CDR2 YSLEER. CDR3 amino acids: CASRLKVNTEAFF. The CDR3 DNA is TGCGCCAGCAGATTAAAGGTGAACACTGAAGCTTTCTTT.

This clone turned up a few times. For the CDR3, the DNA is TGTGCCAGCAGCTTGGGGACTAGCTACGAGCAGTACTTC. Encoded protein: CASSLGTSYEQYF. The chain has TRBV11-2 and TRBJ2-7, with 8 bases identical to TRBD2. This CDR3 spans 13 amino acids. J was trimmed by 3 bases and V by 3 bases; bases with no gene match: 1. Germline V gives CDR1 SGHAT, CDR2 FQNNGV.